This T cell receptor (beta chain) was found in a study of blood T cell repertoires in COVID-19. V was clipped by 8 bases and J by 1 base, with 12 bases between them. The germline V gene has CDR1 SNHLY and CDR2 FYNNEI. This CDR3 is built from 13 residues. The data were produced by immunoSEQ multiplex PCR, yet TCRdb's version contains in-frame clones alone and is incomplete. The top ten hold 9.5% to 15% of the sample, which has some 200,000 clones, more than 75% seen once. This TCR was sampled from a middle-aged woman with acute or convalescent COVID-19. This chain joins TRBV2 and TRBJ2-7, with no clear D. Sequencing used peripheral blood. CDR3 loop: CASAARFSYEQYF. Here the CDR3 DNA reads TGTGCCAGCGCCGCTAGGTTTTCCTACGAGCAGTACTTC.